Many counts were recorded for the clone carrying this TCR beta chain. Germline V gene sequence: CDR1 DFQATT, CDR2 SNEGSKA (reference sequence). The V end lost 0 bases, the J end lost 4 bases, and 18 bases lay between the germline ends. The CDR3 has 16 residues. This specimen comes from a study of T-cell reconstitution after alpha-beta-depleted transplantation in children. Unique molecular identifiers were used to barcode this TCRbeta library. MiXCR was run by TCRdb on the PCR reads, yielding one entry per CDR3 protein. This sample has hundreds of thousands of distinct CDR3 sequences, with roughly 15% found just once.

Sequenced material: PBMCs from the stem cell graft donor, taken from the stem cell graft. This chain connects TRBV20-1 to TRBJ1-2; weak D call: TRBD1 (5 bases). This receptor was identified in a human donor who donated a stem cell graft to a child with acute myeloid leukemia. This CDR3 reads CSARDLWTRQTYGYTF. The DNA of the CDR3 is TGCAGTGCTAGAGATCTGTGGACAAGGCAGACCTATGGCTACACCTTC.